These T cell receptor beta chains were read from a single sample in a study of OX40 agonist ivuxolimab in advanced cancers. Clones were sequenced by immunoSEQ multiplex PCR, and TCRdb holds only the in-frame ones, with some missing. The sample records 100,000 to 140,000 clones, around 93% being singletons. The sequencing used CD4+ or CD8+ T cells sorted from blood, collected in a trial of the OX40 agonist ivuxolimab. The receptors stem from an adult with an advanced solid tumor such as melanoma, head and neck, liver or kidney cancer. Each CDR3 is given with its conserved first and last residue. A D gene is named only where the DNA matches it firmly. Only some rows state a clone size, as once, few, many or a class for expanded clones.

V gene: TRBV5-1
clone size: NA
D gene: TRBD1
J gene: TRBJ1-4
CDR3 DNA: TGCGCCAGCAGCCCTGGACAGGGGAATGAAAAACTGTTTTTT
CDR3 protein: CASSPGQGNEKLFF

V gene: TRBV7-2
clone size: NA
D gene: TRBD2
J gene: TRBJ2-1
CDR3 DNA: TGTGCCAGCAGCTTAGGTTGGGGAGGACTAGCGCACAATGAGCAGTTCTTC
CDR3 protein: CASSLGWGGLAHNEQFF

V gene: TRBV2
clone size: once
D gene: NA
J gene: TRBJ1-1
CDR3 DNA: TGTGCCAGCACGATCCAAAGGCCGAGAGGGTACACTGAAGCTTTCTTT
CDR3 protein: CASTIQRPRGYTEAFF

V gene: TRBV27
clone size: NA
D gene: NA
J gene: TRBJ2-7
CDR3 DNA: TGTGCCAGCAGTTTAAAGGTCGGCAGGGCCCACGAGCAGTACTTC
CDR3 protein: CASSLKVGRAHEQYF

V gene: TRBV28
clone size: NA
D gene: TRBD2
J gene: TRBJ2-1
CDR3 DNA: TGTGCCAGCAGTTTGGCTAGCGGACCCTACAATGAGCAGTTCTTC
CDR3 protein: CASSLASGPYNEQFF

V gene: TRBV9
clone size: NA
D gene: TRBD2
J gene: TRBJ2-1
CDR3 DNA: TGTGCCAGCAGCGCTCGCCCCGGTCTAGCGGGAGAAATCAATGAGCAGTTCTTC
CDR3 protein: CASSARPGLAGEINEQFF

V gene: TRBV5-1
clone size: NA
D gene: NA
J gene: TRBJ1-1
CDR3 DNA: TGCGCCAGCAGCTTGGGCTCGTCGACGGACACTGAAGCTTTCTTT
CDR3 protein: CASSLGSSTDTEAFF

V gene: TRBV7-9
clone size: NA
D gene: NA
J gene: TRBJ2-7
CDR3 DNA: TGTGCCAGCAGCTACGGACGGTTCTCCTACGAGCAGTACTTC
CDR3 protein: CASSYGRFSYEQYF

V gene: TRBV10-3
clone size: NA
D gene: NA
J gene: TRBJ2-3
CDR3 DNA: TGTGCCATCAGTGGGCGGGCGGGCACAGATACGCAGTATTTT
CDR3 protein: CAISGRAGTDTQYF

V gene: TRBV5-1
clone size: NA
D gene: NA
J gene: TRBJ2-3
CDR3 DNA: TGCGCCAGCAGCTTGGCCCCCCTAACGGACACAGATACGCAGTATTTT
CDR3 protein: CASSLAPLTDTDTQYF

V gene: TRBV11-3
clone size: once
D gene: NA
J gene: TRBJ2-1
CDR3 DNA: TGTGCCAGCAGCTTAAAGGGGGAACAGTTCTTC
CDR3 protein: CASSLKGEQFF

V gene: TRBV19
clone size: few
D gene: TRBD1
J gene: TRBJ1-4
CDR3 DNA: TGTGCCAGTAGTGTCGGGACAGTGGGGGCTAATGAAAAACTGTTTTTT
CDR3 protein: CASSVGTVGANEKLFF

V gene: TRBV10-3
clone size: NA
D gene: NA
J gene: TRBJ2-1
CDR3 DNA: TGTGCCATCAGTGATTCAGTCGGGACGGTGTACAATGAGCAGTTCTTC
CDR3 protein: CAISDSVGTVYNEQFF

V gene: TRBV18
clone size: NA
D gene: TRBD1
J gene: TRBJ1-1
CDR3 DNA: TGTGCCACATCGGGACAGCGAACCCTGAACACTGAAGCTTTCTTT
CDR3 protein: CATSGQRTLNTEAFF

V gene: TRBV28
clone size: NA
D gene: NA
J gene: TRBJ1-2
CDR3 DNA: TGTGCCAGCAGCCCCAACGGACCCATCACCGACCACAGCTACACCTTC
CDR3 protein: CASSPNGPITDHSYTF

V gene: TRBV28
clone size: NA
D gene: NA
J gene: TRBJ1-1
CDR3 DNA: TGTGCCAGCAGTTTCCCCCGACCCGAGAGCACTGAAGCTTTCTTT
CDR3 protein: CASSFPRPESTEAFF

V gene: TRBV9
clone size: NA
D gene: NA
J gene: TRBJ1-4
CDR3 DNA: TGTGCCAGCAGCGCCGAGGAGGGGTTCGTTGAAAAACTGTTTTTT
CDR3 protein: CASSAEEGFVEKLFF

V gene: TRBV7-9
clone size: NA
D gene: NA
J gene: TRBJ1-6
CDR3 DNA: TGTGCCAGCAGCCGAAAGGGGGATAATTCACCCCTCCACTTT
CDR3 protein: CASSRKGDNSPLHF

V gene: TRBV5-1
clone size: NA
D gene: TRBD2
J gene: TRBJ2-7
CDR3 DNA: TGCGCCAGCAGCTTCTCGAGGGAGGGTTCCTACGAGCAGTACTTC
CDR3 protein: CASSFSREGSYEQYF

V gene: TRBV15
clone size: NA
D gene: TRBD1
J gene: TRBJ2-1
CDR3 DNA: TGTGCCACCAGCAGGGACAGGGCCTACAATGAGCAGTTCTTC
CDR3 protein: CATSRDRAYNEQFF

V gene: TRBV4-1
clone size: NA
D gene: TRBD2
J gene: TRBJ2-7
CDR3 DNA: TGCGCCAGCAGCCAAGGGCTTAGGGCTAGCGGGAACTACGAGCAGTACTTC
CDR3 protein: CASSQGLRASGNYEQYF

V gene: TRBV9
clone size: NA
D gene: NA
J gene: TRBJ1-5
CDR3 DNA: TGTGCCAGCAGCGTAGTAGGGGCGAGCAATCAGCCCCAGCATTTT
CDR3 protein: CASSVVGASNQPQHF

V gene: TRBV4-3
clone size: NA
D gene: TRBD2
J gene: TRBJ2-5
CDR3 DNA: TGCGCCAGCAGCCCGACTAGCGGGTCCCCCGGAGAGCAGTACTTC
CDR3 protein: CASSPTSGSPGEQYF

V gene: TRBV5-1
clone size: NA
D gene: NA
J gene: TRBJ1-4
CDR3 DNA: TGCGCCAGCAGCCTCTACAGGGCAACTAATGAAAAACTGTTTTTT
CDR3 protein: CASSLYRATNEKLFF

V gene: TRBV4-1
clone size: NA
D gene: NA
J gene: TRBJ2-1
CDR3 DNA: TGCGCCAGCAGCCAGGCCGGGACCGCTGCCTACAATGAGCAGTTCTTC
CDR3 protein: CASSQAGTAAYNEQFF

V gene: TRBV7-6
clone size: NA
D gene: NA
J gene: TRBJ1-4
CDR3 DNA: TGTGCCAGCAGCTCCCGTGAATCTGAAAAACTGTTTTTT
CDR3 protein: CASSSRESEKLFF

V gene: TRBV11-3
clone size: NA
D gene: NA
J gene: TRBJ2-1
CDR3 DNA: TGTGCCAGCAACCGAGACAGTTACAATGAGCAGTTCTTC
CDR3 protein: CASNRDSYNEQFF

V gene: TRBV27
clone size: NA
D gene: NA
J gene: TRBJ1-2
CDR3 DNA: TGTGCCAGCAATCCCATGGGGGACCGTCATGGGTATGGCTACACCTTC
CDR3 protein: CASNPMGDRHGYGYTF

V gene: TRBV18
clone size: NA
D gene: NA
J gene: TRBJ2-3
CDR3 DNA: TGTGCCAGCTCACCGACAGGCTCGGGCGAGGGTGATACGCAGTATTTT
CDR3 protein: CASSPTGSGEGDTQYF

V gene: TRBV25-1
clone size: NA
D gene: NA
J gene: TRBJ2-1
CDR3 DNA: TGTGCCAGCAGTGGAGCCGGGACGAAGGCGTCCGAGCAGTTCTTC
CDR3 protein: CASSGAGTKASEQFF

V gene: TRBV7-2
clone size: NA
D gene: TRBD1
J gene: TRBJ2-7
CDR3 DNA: TGTGCCAGCAGCACTGCGACAGGGGGCCAATACGAGCAGTACTTC
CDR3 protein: CASSTATGGQYEQYF

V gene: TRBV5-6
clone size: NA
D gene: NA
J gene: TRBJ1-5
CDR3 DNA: TGTGCCAGCAGCTTGTTCGGGTCCTATAGCAATCAGCCCCAGCATTTT
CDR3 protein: CASSLFGSYSNQPQHF

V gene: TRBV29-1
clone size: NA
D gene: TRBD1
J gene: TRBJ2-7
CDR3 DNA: TGCAGCGTTGAAGATCACGGGGACAGGGGCACCTACGAGCAGTACTTC
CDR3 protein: CSVEDHGDRGTYEQYF

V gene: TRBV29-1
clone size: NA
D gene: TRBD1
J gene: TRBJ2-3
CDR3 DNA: TGCAGCGTTGCCTTGACAGGGGTTACAGATACGCAGTATTTT
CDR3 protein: CSVALTGVTDTQYF

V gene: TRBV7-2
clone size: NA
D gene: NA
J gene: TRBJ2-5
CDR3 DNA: TGTGCCAGCAGCCGCTATCTAGAAGAGACCCAGTACTTC
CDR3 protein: CASSRYLEETQYF

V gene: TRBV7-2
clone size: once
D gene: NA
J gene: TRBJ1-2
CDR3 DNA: TGTGCCAGCAGCTTGACAAGGGGAGATGGCTACACCTTC
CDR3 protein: CASSLTRGDGYTF

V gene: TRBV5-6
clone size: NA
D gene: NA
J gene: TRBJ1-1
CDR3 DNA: TGTGCCAGCAGCTTGCAATCAGGTTTCATGAACACTGAAGCTTTCTTT
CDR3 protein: CASSLQSGFMNTEAFF

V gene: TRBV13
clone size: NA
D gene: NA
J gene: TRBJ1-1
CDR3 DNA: TGTGCCAGCAGCTCCACCCGGACGGCCTTGAACACTGAAGCTTTCTTT
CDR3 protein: CASSSTRTALNTEAFF

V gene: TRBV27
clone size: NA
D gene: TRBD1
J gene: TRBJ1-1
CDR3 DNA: TGTGCCAGCAGCGACAGGGGGCGCTTGCTGGGCACTGAAGCTTTCTTT
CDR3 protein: CASSDRGRLLGTEAFF

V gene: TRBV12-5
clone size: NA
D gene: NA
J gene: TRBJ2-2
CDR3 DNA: TGTGCTAGTGGTTATGAGTACACCGGGGAGCTGTTTTTT
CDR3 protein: CASGYEYTGELFF

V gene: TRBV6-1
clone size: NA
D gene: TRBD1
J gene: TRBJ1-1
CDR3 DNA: TGTGCCAGCAGGACCACAACAGGGGAGGCTGAAGCTTTCTTT
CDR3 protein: CASRTTTGEAEAFF

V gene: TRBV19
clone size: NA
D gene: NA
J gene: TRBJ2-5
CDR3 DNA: TGTGCCAGTAGTACTCACTTAGCGGACCAAGAGACCCAGTACTTC
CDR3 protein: CASSTHLADQETQYF

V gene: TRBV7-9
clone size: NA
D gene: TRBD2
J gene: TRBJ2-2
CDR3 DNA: TGTGCCAGCAGTTTTAGCGGGAGGAACACCGGGGAGCTGTTTTTT
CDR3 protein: CASSFSGRNTGELFF

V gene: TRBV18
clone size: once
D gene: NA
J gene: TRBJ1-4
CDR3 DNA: TGTGCCAGCTCACCACCGCGCGGGGCAGACGGAGAAAAACTGTTTTTT
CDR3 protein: CASSPPRGADGEKLFF

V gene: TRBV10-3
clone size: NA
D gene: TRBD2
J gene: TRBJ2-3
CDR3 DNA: TGTGCCATCAGTCAGACTAGCGGCCTTAGCACAGATACGCAGTATTTT
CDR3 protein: CAISQTSGLSTDTQYF

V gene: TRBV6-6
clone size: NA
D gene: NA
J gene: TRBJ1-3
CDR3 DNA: TGTGCCAGCAGCCCGGGAGGAAACACCATATATTTT
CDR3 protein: CASSPGGNTIYF

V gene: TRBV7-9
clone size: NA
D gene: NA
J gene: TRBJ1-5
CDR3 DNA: TGTGCCAGCAGCCACACAGAGGGGGTTAATCAGCCCCAGCATTTT
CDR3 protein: CASSHTEGVNQPQHF

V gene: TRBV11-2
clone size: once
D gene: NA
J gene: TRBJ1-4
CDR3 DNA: TGTGCCAGCAGTCTCATATACTCAACTAATGAAAAACTGTTTTTT
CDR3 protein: CASSLIYSTNEKLFF

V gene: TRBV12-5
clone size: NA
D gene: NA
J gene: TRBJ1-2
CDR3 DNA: TGTGCTAGTGGTTTGGGGACAGACTATGGCTACACCTTC
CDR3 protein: CASGLGTDYGYTF

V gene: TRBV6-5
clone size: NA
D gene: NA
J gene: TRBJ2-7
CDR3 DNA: TGTGCCAGCAGTCTTAGCTTGTCCCACTCCTACGAGCAGTACTTC
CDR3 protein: CASSLSLSHSYEQYF

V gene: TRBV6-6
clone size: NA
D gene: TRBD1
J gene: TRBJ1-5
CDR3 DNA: TGTGCCAGCAGACGGACAGGGGGCTACGGTCAGCCCCAGCATTTT
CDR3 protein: CASRRTGGYGQPQHF

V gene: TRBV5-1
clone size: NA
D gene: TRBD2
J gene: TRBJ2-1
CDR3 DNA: TGCGCCAGCAGCTTGGGGACTAGCAATGAGCAGTTCTTC
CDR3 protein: CASSLGTSNEQFF

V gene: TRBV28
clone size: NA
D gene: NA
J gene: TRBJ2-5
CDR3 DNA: TGTGCCAGCAGTTCAGGGGCTTCCCAAGAGACCCAGTACTTC
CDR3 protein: CASSSGASQETQYF

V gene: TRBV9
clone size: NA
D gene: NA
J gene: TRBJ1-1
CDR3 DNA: TGTGCCAGCAGCGTAGCGTCCACAAACACTGAAGCTTTCTTT
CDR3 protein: CASSVASTNTEAFF

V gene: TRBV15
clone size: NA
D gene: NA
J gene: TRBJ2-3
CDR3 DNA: TGTGCCACCAGCAGGGCGCGGGCAGATACGCAGTATTTT
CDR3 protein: CATSRARADTQYF